The rows below give T cell receptor beta chains drawn from one sample of a study of glioma-infiltrating T cells after dendritic cell vaccination. Clones were read by immunoSEQ multiplex PCR, and TCRdb kept only the in-frame ones, dropping some. The data hold roughly 60,000 clones, with 86% observed a single time. Sequenced here: blood, sampled after dendritic cell vaccination. The source is a human donor with glioblastoma. Each CDR3 is given without its conserved first and last residue. Fields, in order: CDR3 protein, J gene, V gene, clone size. Clone size appears in some rows only: once, few, many, or a class for an expanded clone.

cdr3_aa: ASSDLRAGPQH
j_call: TRBJ1-5
v_call: TRBV25-1
clone_size: NA

cdr3_aa: ASSAQPNTEAF
j_call: TRBJ1-1
v_call: TRBV2
clone_size: NA

cdr3_aa: SASPTGANTEAF
j_call: TRBJ1-1
v_call: TRBV29-1
clone_size: NA

cdr3_aa: ASSPRPTRATQY
j_call: TRBJ2-3
v_call: TRBV2
clone_size: once

cdr3_aa: AWQVGGGGAGYT
j_call: TRBJ1-2
v_call: TRBV30
clone_size: few

cdr3_aa: ASSLSTGGNEAF
j_call: TRBJ1-1
v_call: TRBV27
clone_size: NA

cdr3_aa: SVAPGASYEQY
j_call: TRBJ2-7
v_call: TRBV29-1
clone_size: NA

cdr3_aa: ASSPRSLGMVWEETQY
j_call: TRBJ2-5
v_call: TRBV18
clone_size: NA

cdr3_aa: ASSPLAGSTDTQY
j_call: TRBJ2-3
v_call: TRBV7-8
clone_size: few

cdr3_aa: ASSPLERSSYEQY
j_call: NA
v_call: TRBV27
clone_size: once

cdr3_aa: ASSPSTGGADTQY
j_call: TRBJ2-3
v_call: TRBV6-4
clone_size: few

cdr3_aa: ASGPPARNTEAF
j_call: TRBJ1-1
v_call: TRBV12-5
clone_size: NA

cdr3_aa: ASSLRLAEANHPYEQY
j_call: TRBJ2-7
v_call: TRBV19
clone_size: few

cdr3_aa: ASSQGGETQY
j_call: TRBJ2-5
v_call: TRBV19
clone_size: NA

cdr3_aa: AWRGLGTYEQY
j_call: TRBJ2-7
v_call: TRBV30
clone_size: NA

cdr3_aa: SVEVWEGHGQETQY
j_call: TRBJ2-5
v_call: TRBV29-1
clone_size: once

cdr3_aa: ASSWTGGGETQY
j_call: TRBJ2-5
v_call: TRBV11-3
clone_size: NA

cdr3_aa: ASSWAQGGGDTQY
j_call: TRBJ2-3
v_call: TRBV5-1
clone_size: once

cdr3_aa: ASHARGELF
j_call: TRBJ1-4
v_call: TRBV6-5
clone_size: NA

cdr3_aa: ASSQLAGGPVGGIQY
j_call: TRBJ2-4
v_call: TRBV4-2
clone_size: NA

cdr3_aa: ASSFVPASGSGYEQY
j_call: TRBJ2-7
v_call: TRBV5-1
clone_size: NA

cdr3_aa: AWTLGQITEAF
j_call: TRBJ1-1
v_call: TRBV30
clone_size: NA

cdr3_aa: SEGVNTEAF
j_call: TRBJ1-1
v_call: TRBV29-1
clone_size: NA

cdr3_aa: ASSKTGQGSRWETQY
j_call: TRBJ2-5
v_call: TRBV27
clone_size: NA

cdr3_aa: ATSSTGGRGYT
j_call: TRBJ1-2
v_call: TRBV15
clone_size: NA

cdr3_aa: ASSRDRGTWANVLT
j_call: TRBJ2-6
v_call: TRBV5-4
clone_size: once

cdr3_aa: ASSLFPPGGQGNQPQH
j_call: TRBJ1-5
v_call: TRBV27
clone_size: once

cdr3_aa: ASSPGLAGGLVYNEQF
j_call: TRBJ2-1
v_call: TRBV4-2
clone_size: NA

cdr3_aa: ASSAWTGGNEQF
j_call: TRBJ2-1
v_call: TRBV6-4
clone_size: NA

cdr3_aa: ATLGGLSTDTQY
j_call: TRBJ2-3
v_call: TRBV4-1
clone_size: NA

cdr3_aa: SVGGGQGTGGYT
j_call: TRBJ1-2
v_call: TRBV29-1
clone_size: NA

cdr3_aa: ASSFGALNTEAF
j_call: TRBJ1-1
v_call: TRBV13
clone_size: NA

cdr3_aa: ASSAGTSGRANTDTQY
j_call: TRBJ2-3
v_call: TRBV7-8
clone_size: NA

cdr3_aa: ASSFTRGGTGRVEQY
j_call: TRBJ2-7
v_call: TRBV27
clone_size: NA

cdr3_aa: ATSPGQGIPYEQY
j_call: TRBJ2-7
v_call: TRBV9
clone_size: NA

cdr3_aa: ATTAAGGYNEQF
j_call: TRBJ2-1
v_call: TRBV15
clone_size: NA

cdr3_aa: ASSQDLGGNTIY
j_call: TRBJ1-3
v_call: TRBV4-1
clone_size: NA

cdr3_aa: ASSRQGLAGVIALEQF
j_call: TRBJ2-1
v_call: TRBV19
clone_size: once

cdr3_aa: ASSLFGTGGGPYGYT
j_call: TRBJ1-2
v_call: TRBV5-6
clone_size: NA

cdr3_aa: ASSQGPSGSANEQF
j_call: TRBJ2-1
v_call: TRBV4-2
clone_size: NA

cdr3_aa: ASSSSTGNTGELF
j_call: TRBJ2-2
v_call: TRBV6-6
clone_size: NA

cdr3_aa: ASSLVYTGGRSNQPQH
j_call: TRBJ1-5
v_call: TRBV11-3
clone_size: NA